The clone carrying this T cell receptor (beta chain) has only a few counts. This sample was taken from a study of blood T cell repertoires in COVID-19. As for the study in general: COVID-19 samples, acute and convalescent, were from the United States, Italy and Spain.

J lost 4 bases, V lost 7 bases, and 3 bases had no gene match. CDR1 is SGHRS, CDR2 YFSETQ, per germline. This CDR3 spans 13 amino acids. Sequencing was performed with immunoSEQ multiplex PCR; in TCRdb, only in-frame clones are kept and a portion is missing. The table includes over 200,000 clones, roughly 87% detected once. Participants came from 24 US areas, aged roughly 18 to 89 years. Cohort assignment relied on participant-reported clinical history. The gene calls are TRBV5-1 and TRBJ1-5, with 9 bases fitting TRBD1. The receptor was isolated from a young man with acute COVID-19. Sequencing used PBMCs or T cells enriched from blood (not recorded which). The CDR3 loop reads CASRQGENQPQHF. DNA for the CDR3: TGCGCCAGCCGACAGGGGGAGAATCAGCCCCAGCATTTT. The full variable domain, its missing parts supplied by reference TRBV5-1 and TRBJ1-5, is KAGVTQTPRYLIKTRGQQVTLSCSPISGHRSVSWYQQTPGQGLQFLFEYFSETQRNKGNFPGRFSGRQFSNSRSEMNVSTLELGDSALYLCASRQGENQPQHFGDGTRLSIL.